This is a list of T cell receptor beta chains from one sample in a study of T cell responses to AZD1222 COVID-19 vaccine. Clones were read by immunoSEQ multiplex PCR, and TCRdb kept only the in-frame ones, dropping some. The sample carries around 78,000 clones, 88% recorded once. This specimen consisted of peripheral blood, obtained on day 0 of MenACWY control vaccination. These receptors were taken from an adult in good health. The CDR3 runs from the conserved cysteine through the conserved F or W. D genes are given only for firm matches. Some rows mark clone size as missing; the rest say once, few, many or name a class of expanded clone.

j_call,clone_size,v_call,d_call,cdr3_nt,cdr3_aa
TRBJ2-2,NA,TRBV19,TRBD1,TGTGCCAGTAGTATAACAGGGGTTACCGGGGAGCTGTTTTTT,CASSITGVTGELFF
TRBJ2-7,NA,TRBV6-2/TRBV6-3,NA,TGTGCCAGCAGTTACGAAGCCCCCTACGAGCAGTACTTC,CASSYEAPYEQYF
TRBJ1-2,NA,TRBV4-1,NA,TGCGCCAGCAGCCAAATCCCCGCGGATTATGGCTACACCTTC,CASSQIPADYGYTF
TRBJ2-2,NA,TRBV2,NA,TGTGCCAGCGAAGGGACCAAGGTCTACACCGGGGAGCTGTTTTTT,CASEGTKVYTGELFF
TRBJ2-6,NA,TRBV3-1/TRBV3-2,TRBD1,TGTGCCAGCAGCCACCGACAGGGCAACTCTGGGGCCAACGTCCTGACTTTC,CASSHRQGNSGANVLTF
TRBJ2-7,few,TRBV28,TRBD1,TGTGCCAGCAGTTCTTTATTCAGGGGGCTGTCTAACGAGCAGTACTTC,CASSSLFRGLSNEQYF
TRBJ2-7,many,TRBV6-2/TRBV6-3,TRBD1,TGTGCCAGCAGTAAAAAACTTGACAGGGCCGTCGAGCAGTACTTC,CASSKKLDRAVEQYF
TRBJ1-5,few,TRBV24-1,NA,TGTGCCACCAGTGATTTGAGTGACAATCAGCCCCAGCATTTT,CATSDLSDNQPQHF
TRBJ2-7,once,TRBV4-3,NA,TGCGCCAGCAGCCAAGAGACAGCTTACGAGCAGTACTTC,CASSQETAYEQYF
TRBJ2-3,NA,TRBV23-1,NA,TGCGCCAGCAGTCAAGGGTTCAGGGGACTCACAGATACGCAGTATTTT,CASSQGFRGLTDTQYF
TRBJ2-7,NA,TRBV7-9,TRBD1,TGTGCCAGCAGCCGGGACAGAGCCTCCTGGGAGCAGTACTTC,CASSRDRASWEQYF
TRBJ1-2,few,TRBV19,NA,TGTGCCATCCAAACACGGGAAGATGACTATGGCTACACCTTC,CAIQTREDDYGYTF
TRBJ1-2,NA,TRBV9,TRBD1,TGTGCCAGCAGCGCCGGGAATCCGGGACAGGGACATGGCTACACCTTC,CASSAGNPGQGHGYTF
TRBJ2-1,NA,TRBV5-1,NA,TGCGCCAGCAGCTTGGGGATACGGCGCTCCTACAATGAGCAGTTCTTC,CASSLGIRRSYNEQFF
TRBJ2-3,NA,TRBV19,NA,TGTGCCAGTAGTCGCGCCAGGGCTGCAGATACGCAGTATTTT,CASSRARAADTQYF
TRBJ1-1,NA,TRBV18,NA,TGTGCCAGCTCACCACGGAGCGACACTGAAGCTTTCTTT,CASSPRSDTEAFF
TRBJ1-2,NA,TRBV5-1,TRBD1,TGCGCCAGCAGCCTAGGGACAGCTGGGAGCTATGGCTACACCTTC,CASSLGTAGSYGYTF
TRBJ1-4,NA,TRBV30,TRBD1,TGTGCCTGGAGTGGCGGAGGGGGCGGGCGGGAAAAACTGTTTTTT,CAWSGGGGGREKLFF
TRBJ1-2,NA,TRBV28,NA,TGTGCCAGCAGTTTTCGGGCCCCTAACTATGGCTACACCTTC,CASSFRAPNYGYTF
TRBJ1-1,NA,TRBV2,NA,TGTGCCAGCAGTGGACAGTTCATGAACACTGAAGCTTTCTTT,CASSGQFMNTEAFF
TRBJ2-1,NA,TRBV6-2/TRBV6-3,NA,TGTGCCAGCAGCACCCTTCTTGAGCAGTTCTTC,CASSTLLEQFF
TRBJ1-1,NA,TRBV19,NA,TGTGCCAGTAGTATGCAGGGAGGGACTGAAGCTTTCTTT,CASSMQGGTEAFF
TRBJ1-1,NA,TRBV7-6,NA,TGTGCCAGCAGCTCTGATGGGTTCCCCACTGAAGCTTTCTTT,CASSSDGFPTEAFF
TRBJ2-1,NA,TRBV7-2,NA,TGTGCCAGCAGCATGGACAGTAACCAGTTCTTC,CASSMDSNQFF
TRBJ1-1,NA,TRBV7-2,NA,TGTGCCAGCAGCTTAGCCCCAGGGGCGAACACTGAAGCTTTCTTT,CASSLAPGANTEAFF
TRBJ2-3,NA,TRBV28,NA,TGTGCCAGCTTAAGGGGGGCCGAAGATACGCAGTATTTT,CASLRGAEDTQYF
TRBJ1-1,NA,TRBV24-1,NA,TGTGCCACCAGTGCCCATGAACTCTCCGTAGGAGCTTTCTTT,CATSAHELSVGAFF
TRBJ1-5,NA,TRBV7-8,TRBD1,TGTGCCAGCAGCTTAGAGGGCCAGGACAGGGATAATGAAGGGGGCAATCAGCCCCAGCATTTT,CASSLEGQDRDNEGGNQPQHF
TRBJ2-5,NA,TRBV6-5,NA,TGTGCCAGCAGCACCCGGGAAACCCAGTACTTC,CASSTRETQYF
TRBJ2-3,NA,TRBV18,NA,TGTGCCAGCTCACCACCCAGCACAGATACGCAGTATTTT,CASSPPSTDTQYF
TRBJ1-4,NA,TRBV7-9,NA,TGTGCCAGCAGCTTACCAGCACTTAATGAAAAACTGTTTTTT,CASSLPALNEKLFF
TRBJ1-5,NA,TRBV6-1,NA,TGTGCCAGCAGTGAAGCGGAGGGGTACAGCAATCAGCCCCAGCATTTT,CASSEAEGYSNQPQHF
TRBJ1-1,NA,TRBV18,NA,TGTGCCAGCTCACTACAGGGACAAAGGAGAACGGGGACTGAAGCTTTCTTT,CASSLQGQRRTGTEAFF
TRBJ2-7,NA,TRBV6-2/TRBV6-3,NA,TGTGCCAGCAGTTACCCGGCGGCTTACGAGCAGTACTTC,CASSYPAAYEQYF
TRBJ2-7,NA,TRBV7-9,NA,TGTGCCAGCAGTTTATCAGGGGTGTACGAGCAGTACTTC,CASSLSGVYEQYF
TRBJ2-6,NA,TRBV28,NA,TGTGCCAGCAGTTTAACGACAGCCTTCTCTGGGGCCAACGTCCTGACTTTC,CASSLTTAFSGANVLTF
TRBJ2-1,few,TRBV5-1,NA,TGCGCCAGCAGCTTGACAGGGTCGTCCTACAATGAGCAGTTCTTC,CASSLTGSSYNEQFF
TRBJ2-7,NA,TRBV6-5,NA,TGTGCCAGCAGTTACGTACAGGGGGGGTCCTACGAGCAGTACTTC,CASSYVQGGSYEQYF
TRBJ1-2,NA,TRBV5-1,NA,TGCGCCAGCAGCCGTGGACGGCCCTATGGCTACACCTTC,CASSRGRPYGYTF
TRBJ2-5,NA,TRBV4-3,TRBD2,TGCGCCAGCAGCCCACTAGCGGGGGTCCAAGAGACCCAGTACTTC,CASSPLAGVQETQYF
TRBJ1-4,NA,TRBV19,NA,TGTGCCAGTAGTTTAAGGGTGTACCGGGCGGCAACTAATGAAAAACTGTTTTTT,CASSLRVYRAATNEKLFF
TRBJ1-1,NA,TRBV7-2,NA,TGTGCCAGCAGCTTATCCACCCGGAACACTGAAGCTTTCTTT,CASSLSTRNTEAFF
TRBJ2-1,NA,TRBV30,NA,TGTGCCTTCTGGACGGAGAGGTCCTACAATGAGCAGTTCTTC,CAFWTERSYNEQFF
TRBJ1-3,NA,TRBV24-1,NA,TGTGCCACCAGTGATTTTCAGGGGACCGTCACTGGAAACACCATATATTTT,CATSDFQGTVTGNTIYF
TRBJ2-7,NA,TRBV5-1,NA,TGCGCCAGCAGCCTCCGAACCGGGACAAGCTCCTACGAGCAGTACTTC,CASSLRTGTSSYEQYF
TRBJ1-2,NA,TRBV5-1,NA,TGCGCCAGCAGCCAGGACCCGGGACAAGCAAACTATGGCTACACCTTC,CASSQDPGQANYGYTF
TRBJ1-4,once,TRBV11-3,TRBD1,TGTGCCAGCAGCTCGGACAGGGTCAATGAAAAACTGTTTTTT,CASSSDRVNEKLFF
TRBJ2-3,NA,TRBV5-5,NA,TGTGCCAGCAGCGTTTTCCCGGCAGATACGCAGTATTTT,CASSVFPADTQYF
TRBJ2-7,few,TRBV12-3/TRBV12-4,TRBD1,TGTGCCAGTTCTTGGGGACAGACGTACGAGCAGTACTTC,CASSWGQTYEQYF
TRBJ2-1,NA,TRBV3-1/TRBV3-2,TRBD1,TGTGCCAGCAGCCTACAGGGGGCCTATCCACACAATGAGCAGTTCTTC,CASSLQGAYPHNEQFF
TRBJ2-5,NA,TRBV11-3,NA,TGTGCCAGCCACCAAGGCTACAAAGAGACCCAGTACTTC,CASHQGYKETQYF
TRBJ1-2,NA,TRBV5-1,TRBD1,TGCGCCAGCAGGAGGGGGCAGCCCGGGGATGGCTACACCTTC,CASRRGQPGDGYTF
TRBJ1-5,few,TRBV9,TRBD1,TGTGCCAGCAGTACAGGGGTTGGTCAGCCCCAGCATTTT,CASSTGVGQPQHF
TRBJ1-1,NA,TRBV5-1,NA,TGCGCCAGCAGCCGGGACTCCAGCGGGAACACTGAAGCTTTCTTT,CASSRDSSGNTEAFF